Presented here are 19 T cell receptor beta chains from one specimen sequenced in a study of Ad26.COV2.S vaccination and SARS-CoV-2 variants. Profiling relied on immunoSEQ multiplex PCR, and the TCRdb table lists in-frame clones only, not all of them. Among 350,000 to 450,000 clones listed, roughly nine tenths were seen once. The sequencing here drew on peripheral blood, taken after recovery from COVID-19. Every receptor here comes from a human donor who had recovered from COVID-19.

The chain carries TRBV2 and TRBJ1-1, with D perhaps matching TRBD1 (6 bases). The CDR3 is 12 residues long. In germline, CDR1 is SNHLY, CDR2 FYNNEI. CDR3 sequence reads: CALRGTRDEAFF. The CDR3 coding sequence is TGTGCATTGAGGGGGACGAGGGATGAAGCTTTCTTT.

The chain employs TRBV5-1 and TRBJ1-5, with a tentative D call TRBD1 (6 bases). V was cut by 0 bases and J by 0 bases, with 7 bases left in between. The CDR3 runs 15 residues. Germline CDR1 and CDR2: SGHRS and YFSETQ. The CDR3 reads CASSLGTVSNQPQHF. CDR3 nucleotides: TGCGCCAGCAGCTTGGGGACAGTTAGCAATCAGCCCCAGCATTTT.

V usage is TRBV6-1 and J usage is TRBJ1-5; TRBD1 is a possible D gene (5 bases). Germline V gene lookup returns CDR1 MNHNS and CDR2 SASEGT. This CDR3 spans 17 amino acids. Deletions cut 4 bases from V and 2 bases from J, with 18 bases between. CDR3: CASSVRGGDYRNQPQHF. In DNA form, the CDR3 reads TGTGCCAGCAGTGTGAGGGGAGGGGATTATCGCAATCAGCCCCAGCATTTT.

The CDR3 region is CASSGLAQETQYF. Here the CDR3 DNA reads TGTGCCAGTAGTGGACTAGCGCAAGAGACCCAGTACTTC. The rearrangement links TRBV19 to TRBJ2-5, with TRBD2 matching over 9 bases. CDR3 length equals 13 residues. Trimming took 5 bases from V and 2 from J; bases not matched to a gene: 0. Germline CDR1 LNHDA, CDR2 SQIVND (reference sequence).

The V and J genes are TRBV7-9 and TRBJ1-2; TRBD1 matches at 7 bases. Germline assignment: CDR1 SEHNR and CDR2 FQNEAQ (reference sequence). The CDR3 totals 15 residues. J lost 3 bases, V lost 11 bases, and 15 bases had no gene match. The CDR3 DNA reads as TGTGCCGAGCAGCGGGACAGCAGCGAGGACTATGGCTACACCTTC. Translated, it gives CAEQRDSSEDYGYTF.

The chain uses TRBV10-3 and TRBJ1-6; 7 bases map to TRBD1. The junction had 7 bases not matched to a gene; V was cut back by 6 bases and J by 5 bases. This CDR3 has 15 residues. Germline V gene lookup returns CDR1 ENHRY and CDR2 SYGVKD. CDR3 sequence (DNA): TGTGCCATCAGAGAGAAGGGACAGCATAATTCACCCCTCCACTTT. It codes for CAIREKGQHNSPLHF.

The chain links TRBV5-5 to TRBJ1-5; D gene uncertain. From germline, CDR1 is SGHKS and CDR2 YYEKEE (reference sequence). The V gene lost 4 bases and the J gene lost 0 bases, with 17 bases spanning the gap. CDR3 size: 17 residues. CDR3 coding DNA: TGTGCCAGCAGCCCGGAACCAAGGGTCTCTAGCAATCAGCCCCAGCATTTT. Translation: CASSPEPRVSSNQPQHF.

The chain combines TRBV18 with TRBJ1-4, with D uncertain. The CDR3 totals 13 residues. Trimming took 3 bases from V and 9 from J, leaving 11 bases between them. Germline-derived CDR1 and CDR2 are KGHSH and LQKENI. The CDR3 protein is CASSPHEAKKLFF. The DNA for the CDR3 is TGTGCCAGCTCACCTCACGAGGCCAAAAAACTGTTTTTT.

This chain links TRBV2 with TRBJ2-6; TRBD1 or TRBD2 may be the D gene (6 bases each). V lost 2 bases and J lost 1, with 9 bases in between. The germline V gene has CDR1 SNHLY and CDR2 FYNNEI. This CDR3 has 16 residues. Here the CDR3 DNA reads TGTGCCAGCAGTGAAAGGGGGGCGTCTGGGGCCAACGTCCTGACTTTC. This codes for CASSERGASGANVLTF.

This chain links TRBV4-3 with TRBJ2-1, with D possibly TRBD1 on 6 matching bases. Germline V gives CDR1 LGHNA, CDR2 YSLEER. The CDR3 is made up of 14 amino acids. With 0 bases removed from V and 6 bases from J, the gap between germline ends came to 9 bases. For the CDR3, the DNA is TGCGCCAGCAGCCAAGAGGGCAGGGGCAATGAGCAGTTCTTC. Translating it yields CASSQEGRGNEQFF.

In DNA, the CDR3 is TGCAGCGGGAGACTAGCAACAGATACGCAGTATTTT. Translating gives CSGRLATDTQYF. V is TRBV29-1 and J is TRBJ2-3; 7 nucleotides line up with TRBD2. The CDR3 loop spans 12 amino acids. Germline V CDR1 and CDR2: SQVTM, ANQGSEA. The V gene end was trimmed by 7 bases and the J gene end by 3 bases; junction bases not matched to a gene: 4.

The CDR3: CASSSPPGASLNTGELFF. DNA for the CDR3: TGTGCCAGCAGCTCCCCCCCGGGGGCAAGCCTGAACACCGGGGAGCTGTTTTTT. This chain links TRBV7-6 with TRBJ2-2; D assignment may be TRBD1 or TRBD2 (6 bases each). The CDR3 has 18 residues. V lost 4 bases and J lost 1, with 19 bases in between. Looked up from germline, CDR1 is SGHVS and CDR2 is FNYEAQ. Full variable domain (remainder filled in from reference TRBV7-6 and TRBJ2-2): GAGVSQSPRYKVTKRGQDVALRCDPISGHVSLYWYRQALGQGPEFLTYFNYEAQQDKSGLPNDRFSAERPEGSISTLTIQRTEQRDSAMYRCASSSPPGASLNTGELFFGEGSRLTVL.

The CDR3 region is CASSQDAGNTDTQYF. The CDR3 region has the DNA TGTGCCAGCAGCCAAGATGCGGGAAACACAGATACGCAGTATTTT. The chain is built from TRBV14 and TRBJ2-3; perhaps TRBD2 as D (6 bases). CDR3 size: 15 residues. From germline, CDR1 is SGHDN and CDR2 FVKESK. Between the trimmed V and J ends, which lost 0 bases and 2 bases, there was a span of 9 bases.

This chain connects TRBV18 to TRBJ1-1; 7 nucleotides align to TRBD1. The CDR3 spans 19 residues. V gave up 2 bases and J gave up 1 base; unmatched junction bases: 16. From germline, CDR1 is KGHSH and CDR2 LQKENI. The CDR3: CASSPMDVLGGLSNTEAFF. The CDR3 region has the DNA TGTGCCAGCTCACCAATGGACGTTTTAGGGGGCTTGTCGAACACTGAAGCTTTCTTT.

The rearrangement links TRBV7-2 to TRBJ1-2; possibly TRBD1 for D (5 bases). CDR1 and CDR2 from the germline V gene are SGHTA and FQGNSA. V shed 6 bases and J shed 4 bases, with 9 bases lying between them. The CDR3 totals 12 residues. CDR3 nucleotide sequence: TGTGCCAGCAGTCGAGGGACCTATGGCTACACCTTC. As protein: CASSRGTYGYTF. The full variable domain, with the rest looked up from reference TRBV7-2 and TRBJ1-2, is GAGVSQSPSNKVTEKGKDVELRCDPISGHTALYWYRQSLGQGLEFLIYFQGNSAPDKSGLPSDRFSAERTGGSVSTLTIQRTQQEDSAVYLCASSRGTYGYTFGSGTRLTVV.

The V call is TRBV5-1, the J call TRBJ1-6; 11 positions match TRBD1. V dropped 0 bases and J dropped 9; count of bases not matched to a gene: 5. This CDR3 has 16 residues. Germline V gene lookup returns CDR1 SGHRS and CDR2 YFSETQ. CDR3: CASSLALGTGGSPLHF. DNA for the CDR3: TGCGCCAGCAGCTTGGCACTCGGGACAGGGGGTTCACCCCTCCACTTT.

The rearrangement uses TRBV7-8 and TRBJ2-7; D not resolved. V was pared by 1 base and J by 8 bases, with 27 bases between. The CDR3 runs to 18 residues. Germline loops: CDR1 SGHVS, CDR2 FQNEAQ. CDR3 residues: CASSLVSGQPQRPTKQYF. Here the CDR3 DNA reads TGTGCCAGCAGCTTAGTGTCCGGCCAGCCCCAACGTCCTACGAAGCAGTACTTC.

The CDR3 sequence: CSVARNTGELFF. DNA of the CDR3: TGCAGCGTTGCCAGAAACACCGGGGAGCTGTTTTTT. This chain links TRBV29-1 with TRBJ2-2; D ambiguous. Deletions cut 4 bases from V and 2 bases from J, with 5 bases between. CDR1 and CDR2 from the germline V gene are SQVTM and ANQGSEA. This CDR3 is 12 amino acids long.

In its sample, this clone was seen once. The chain links TRBV6-2 or TRBV6-3 to TRBJ2-5; D assignment may be TRBD1 or TRBD2 (5 bases each). Trimming left V 5 bases short and J 5 bases short, with 15 bases between. Germline V gene lookup returns CDR1 MNHEY and CDR2 SVGEGT. This CDR3 has 14 amino acids. CDR3 region: CASSPVGEEETQYF. The CDR3 DNA sequence: TGTGCCAGCAGTCCAGTGGGGGAAGAGGAGACCCAGTACTTC.